The following is a T cell receptor beta chain sequence with its context. As yet, its antigen is unknown. This sample is part of a study of cytomegalovirus exposure and HLA in healthy donors. Study-wide findings and caveats: Immune exposure data for these donors was limited to CMV serostatus.

The primer mix had 60 Vbeta and 13 Jbeta primers. Authors' processing steps: Roughly 10 million shared chains were among 65 million to 85 million unique TCR beta chains counted in a later analysis. Profiled with immunoSEQ multiplex PCR; TCRdb holds only in-frame clones, not every one. The DNA gave D and trimming, while V, J and clone size come from that table. This table holds roughly 120,000 clones, about 80% found once. Trimming removed 0 bases at V and 7 bases at J, with 7 bases between. The CDR3 contains 13 residues. Germline values: CDR1 SGHRS, CDR2 YFSETQ. The source material was PBMCs. The sequence was obtained from a man aged 35 to 55 in good health and CMV-seronegative. This sequence joins TRBV5-1 and TRBJ1-4, with D unresolved. CDR3 coding DNA: TGCGCCAGCAGCTTGGGTGCACTTGAAAAACTGTTTTTT. This encodes CASSLGALEKLFF.